These 13 T cell receptor beta chains share one sample of origin, sequenced in a study of blood T cell repertoires in COVID-19. The data were produced by immunoSEQ multiplex PCR, yet TCRdb's version contains in-frame clones alone and is incomplete. The sample contains about 370,000 clones, 89% of which appear only once. The specimen was peripheral blood. All receptors come from a woman in her 30s with COVID-19, enrolled during active disease.

This clone was observed a single time. The junction does not match germline at one end; this may be a read error. V usage is TRBV6-5 and J usage is TRBJ2-5; no firm D call. The CDR3 consists of 13 residues. Looked up from germline, CDR1 is MNHEY and CDR2 is SVGAGI. The CDR3 loop is CASSDSPRETQYF. DNA of the CDR3: TGTGCCAGCAGTGACTCCCCTCGAGAGACCCAGTACTTC.

CDR3 sequence reads: CASSLPSGRPSYEQYV. CDR3 sequence (DNA): TGCGCCAGCAGCCTCCCCTCCGGGAGGCCCTCCTACGAGCAGTACGTC. The V gene is TRBV4-3, the J gene TRBJ2-7, with 7 nucleotides matching TRBD2. V lost 4 bases to trimming and J lost 0 bases; unmatched junction nucleotides: 9. The CDR3 runs to 16 residues. Looked up from germline, CDR1 is LGHNA and CDR2 is YSLEER.

The V call is TRBV7-2, the J call TRBJ1-2; D remains ambiguous. The germline gives CDR1 SGHTA, CDR2 FQGNSA. This CDR3 region has 15 residues. V was clipped by 3 bases and J by 4 bases, with 15 bases between them. The CDR3 DNA follows: TGTGCCAGCAGCTTCGATGCCACTCCAGGCTATGGCTACACCTTC. This encodes CASSFDATPGYGYTF.

The J gene is TRBJ1-1, the V gene TRBV29-1, with a possible D match to TRBD1 (6 bases). CDR1 and CDR2 (germline): SQVTM, ANQGSEA. The CDR3 loop spans 13 amino acids. V lost 8 bases to trimming and J lost 5 bases, with 18 bases between them. The CDR3 DNA is TGCAGCCTAGGATGGGGGCCCGGGACTGAAGCTTTCTTT. This translates into CSLGWGPGTEAFF.

The V gene is TRBV24-1, the J gene TRBJ2-6; perhaps TRBD1 as D (6 bases). V was trimmed by 3 bases and J by 0 bases, leaving 11 bases between them. The CDR3 covers 17 residues. Germline V gene sequence: CDR1 KGHDR, CDR2 SFDVKD. In DNA form, the CDR3 reads TGTGCCACCAGTGATCCGGGACATTCCTCTGGGGCCAACGTCCTGACTTTC. It is translated as CATSDPGHSSGANVLTF.

This rearrangement joins TRBV19 to TRBJ1-6, with D possibly matching TRBD1 (5 bases). There are 17 residues in the CDR3. V lost 6 bases to trimming and J lost 1 base, with 16 bases between them. Germline V gene lookup returns CDR1 LNHDA and CDR2 SQIVND (reference sequence). The CDR3: CASRENRLGSYNSPLHF. In nucleotides, the CDR3 is TGTGCCAGTAGGGAAAACAGGCTCGGGTCCTATAATTCACCCCTCCACTTT.

The J gene is TRBJ2-3, the V gene TRBV11-2, with TRBD1 matching over 8 bases. Losses at the gene ends were 5 bases for V and 2 bases for J; bases not matched to a gene: 6. CDR1 and CDR2 (germline): SGHAT, FQNNGV. The CDR3 totals 15 residues. The CDR3 DNA follows: TGTGCCAGCAGCCTCAGGGGGCGTTACACAGATACGCAGTATTTT. This encodes CASSLRGRYTDTQYF.

V is TRBV28 and J is TRBJ1-2; TRBD1 might be the D (5 bases). Between the trimmed V and J ends, which lost 2 bases and 8 bases, there was a span of 9 bases. The length of the CDR3 is 12 residues. CDR1 MDHEN and CDR2 SYDVKM come from the germline V gene. CDR3 coding DNA: TGTGCCAGCAGTTTAGGAGGGGTGGGCTACACCTTC. Encoded protein: CASSLGGVGYTF.

This chain uses TRBV3-1 (or the pseudogene TRBV3-2) with TRBJ1-2; TRBD1 is a possible D gene (5 bases). Germline CDR1 reads LGHDT; CDR2 reads YNNKEL (reference sequence). V was pared by 4 bases and J by 4 bases, with 13 bases between. The CDR3 has 14 amino acids. CDR3: CASSLIDSSYGYTF. The CDR3 DNA follows: TGTGCCAGCAGCCTCATCGACAGTTCCTATGGCTACACCTTC.

V gene TRBV6-5 combines with J gene TRBJ1-2; D remains unclear. Trimming stripped 0 bases from V and 8 bases from J, with 16 bases between. The CDR3 has 15 residues. In germline, CDR1 is MNHEY, CDR2 SVGAGI. This chain's CDR3 is CASSYSDPPGKGYTF. The CDR3 nucleotides read TGTGCCAGCAGTTACTCTGACCCCCCGGGGAAAGGCTACACCTTC.

J is TRBJ2-5 and V is TRBV7-2; 8 nucleotides agree with TRBD2. The V gene's germline CDR1 is SGHTA and CDR2 FQGNSA. V lost 5 bases to trimming and J lost 5 bases; unmatched junction nucleotides: 10. This CDR3 has 15 amino acids. CDR3 nucleotides: TGTGCCAGCAGCCCCCTCGGGGGGGGCCATGAGACCCAGTACTTC. Translation gives CASSPLGGGHETQYF. Full variable domain (rest looked up from reference TRBV7-2 and TRBJ2-5): GAGVSQSPSNKVTEKGKDVELRCDPISGHTALYWYRQSLGQGLEFLIYFQGNSAPDKSGLPSDRFSAERTGGSVSTLTIQRTQQEDSAVYLCASSPLGGGHETQYFGPGTRLLVL.

The V call is TRBV7-9, the J call TRBJ2-2; a weak D match, TRBD1 (6 bases). The CDR3 totals 15 residues. V lost 4 bases, J lost 5 bases, and 14 bases lay in between. Germline CDR1 reads SEHNR; CDR2 reads FQNEAQ (reference sequence). The CDR3 protein is CASSYQGLVTGELFF. Written as DNA, the CDR3 is TGTGCCAGCAGCTACCAGGGGCTCGTGACCGGGGAGCTGTTTTTT.

The chain carries TRBV4-1 and TRBJ2-1; tentatively, D is TRBD1 (5 bases). V was trimmed by 1 base and J by 3 bases, leaving 10 bases between them. The germline gives CDR1 MGHRA, CDR2 YSYEKL. The CDR3 loop spans 15 amino acids. CDR3 in amino acids: CASSQGKGNYNEQFF. The CDR3 region has the DNA TGCGCCAGCAGCCAAGGCAAGGGGAACTACAATGAGCAGTTCTTC.